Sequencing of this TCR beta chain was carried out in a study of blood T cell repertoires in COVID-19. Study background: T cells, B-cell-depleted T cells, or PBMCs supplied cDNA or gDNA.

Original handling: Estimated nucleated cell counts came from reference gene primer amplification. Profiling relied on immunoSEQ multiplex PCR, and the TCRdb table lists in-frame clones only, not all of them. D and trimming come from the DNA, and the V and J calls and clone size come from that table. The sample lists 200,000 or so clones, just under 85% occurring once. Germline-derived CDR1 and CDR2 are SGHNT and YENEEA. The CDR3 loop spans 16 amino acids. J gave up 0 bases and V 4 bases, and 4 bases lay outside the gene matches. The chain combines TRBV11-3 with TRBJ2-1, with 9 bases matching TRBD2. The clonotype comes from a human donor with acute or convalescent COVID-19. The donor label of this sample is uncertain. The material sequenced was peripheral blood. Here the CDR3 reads CASSSFSGSSYNEQFF. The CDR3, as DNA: TGTGCCAGCAGCTCCTTTAGCGGGAGCTCCTACAATGAGCAGTTCTTC.